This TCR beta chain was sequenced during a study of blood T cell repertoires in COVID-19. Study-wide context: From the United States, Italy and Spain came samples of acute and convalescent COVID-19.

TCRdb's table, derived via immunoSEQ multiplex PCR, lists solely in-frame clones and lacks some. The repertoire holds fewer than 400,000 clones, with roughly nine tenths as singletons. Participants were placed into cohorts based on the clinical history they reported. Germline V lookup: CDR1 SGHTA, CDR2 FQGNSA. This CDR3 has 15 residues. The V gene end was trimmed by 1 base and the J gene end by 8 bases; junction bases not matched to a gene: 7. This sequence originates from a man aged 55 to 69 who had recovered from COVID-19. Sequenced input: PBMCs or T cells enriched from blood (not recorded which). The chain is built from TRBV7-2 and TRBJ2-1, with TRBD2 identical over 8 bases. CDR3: CASSLGLTGRDEQFF. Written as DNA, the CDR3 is TGTGCCAGCAGCTTAGGGTTGACCGGGAGGGATGAGCAGTTCTTC.